A single TCR beta chain is shown here with its context. As yet, its antigen is unknown. These data belong to a study of CD4 T cells in relation to SARS-CoV-2 and coronaviruses. Sequenced by immunoSEQ multiplex PCR; TCRdb stores in-frame clones only, minus some. In the table there are 30,000 or so clones, roughly 70% of which are singletons. The unexposed donors gave CD4+ T cells in about 2011-2018, prior to COVID-19. After about 10 days of culture, CD4+ T cells were isolated. Trimming removed 0 bases from V and 7 bases from J, with 14 bases in between. The CDR3 consists of 16 residues. CDR1 and CDR2 (germline): SGHRS, YFSETQ.

The chain has TRBV5-1 and TRBJ1-6; a weak D match, TRBD1 (5 bases). This receptor was obtained from a human donor in good health. Sequencing was performed on CD4+ T cells from PBMCs, cultured in vitro. Written as DNA, the CDR3 is TGCGCCAGCAGCTTGGTGCCTGGCAGGGAAAATTCACCCCTCCACTTT. Protein sequence: CASSLVPGRENSPLHF.